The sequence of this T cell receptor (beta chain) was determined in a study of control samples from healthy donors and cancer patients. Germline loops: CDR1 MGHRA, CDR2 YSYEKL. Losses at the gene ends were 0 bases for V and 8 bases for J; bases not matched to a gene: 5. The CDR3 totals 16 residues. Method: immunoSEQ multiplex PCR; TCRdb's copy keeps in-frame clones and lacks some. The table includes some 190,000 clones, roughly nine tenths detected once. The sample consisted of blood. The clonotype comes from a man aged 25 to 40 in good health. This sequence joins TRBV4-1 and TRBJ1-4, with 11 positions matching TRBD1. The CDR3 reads CASSQDPGTGGEKLFF. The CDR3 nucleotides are TGCGCCAGCAGCCAAGATCCCGGGACAGGGGGGGAAAAACTGTTTTTT.